This T cell receptor beta chain was identified in a study of somatic mutations in cytotoxic T cells in rheumatoid arthritis. About this clone: Relative to the germline gene, one junction end is altered; a read error may explain this.

This table comes from immunoSEQ multiplex PCR, and its TCRdb copy is limited to in-frame clones, with some not included. Of about 15,000 clones in the sample, more than 70% were seen once. Per the germline V gene, CDR1 is MNHNS and CDR2 is SASEGT. CDR3 length equals 13 residues. Input material: CD8+ T cells sorted from blood. This receptor was obtained from an adult with rheumatoid arthritis. The chain has TRBV6-1 and TRBJ2-1; D not certain. The chain's CDR3 is CASSEAPGNEQFF. In DNA form, the CDR3 reads TGTGCCAGCAGCGAAGCCCCCGGCAATGAGCAGTTCTTC.